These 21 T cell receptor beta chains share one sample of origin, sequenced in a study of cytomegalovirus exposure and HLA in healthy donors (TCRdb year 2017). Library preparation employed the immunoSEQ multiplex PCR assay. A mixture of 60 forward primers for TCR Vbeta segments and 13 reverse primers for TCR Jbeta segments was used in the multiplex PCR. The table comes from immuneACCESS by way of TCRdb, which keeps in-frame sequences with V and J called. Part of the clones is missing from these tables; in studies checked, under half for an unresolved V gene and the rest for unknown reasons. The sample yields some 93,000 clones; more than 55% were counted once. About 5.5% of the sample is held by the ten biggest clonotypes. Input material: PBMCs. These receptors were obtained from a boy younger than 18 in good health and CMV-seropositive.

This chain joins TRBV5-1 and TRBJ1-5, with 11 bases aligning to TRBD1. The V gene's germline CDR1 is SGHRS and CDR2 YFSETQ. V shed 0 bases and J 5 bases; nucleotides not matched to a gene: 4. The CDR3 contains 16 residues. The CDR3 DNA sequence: TGCGCCAGCAGCTTGGGGACAGGGGGCGCAGATCAGCCCCAGCATTTT. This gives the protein CASSLGTGGADQPQHF.

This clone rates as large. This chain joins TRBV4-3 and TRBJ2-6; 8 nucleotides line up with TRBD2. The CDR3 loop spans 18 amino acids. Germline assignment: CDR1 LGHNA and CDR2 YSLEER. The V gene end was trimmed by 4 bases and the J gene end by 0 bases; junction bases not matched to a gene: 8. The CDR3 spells CASSRSLAESSGANVLTF. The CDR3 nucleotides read TGCGCCAGCAGCCGCTCACTAGCGGAGAGCTCTGGGGCCAACGTCCTGACTTTC.

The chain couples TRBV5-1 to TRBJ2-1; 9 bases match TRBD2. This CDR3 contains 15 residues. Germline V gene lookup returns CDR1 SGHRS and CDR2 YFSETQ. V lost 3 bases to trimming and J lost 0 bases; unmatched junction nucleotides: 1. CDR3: CASSSSGTSYNEQFF. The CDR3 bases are TGCGCCAGCAGCTCTAGCGGGACCTCCTACAATGAGCAGTTCTTC.

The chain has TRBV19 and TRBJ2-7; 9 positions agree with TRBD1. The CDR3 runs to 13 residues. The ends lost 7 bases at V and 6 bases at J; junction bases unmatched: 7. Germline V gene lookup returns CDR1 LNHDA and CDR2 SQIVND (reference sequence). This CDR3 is CASNDRGIGEQYF. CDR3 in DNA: TGTGCCAGTAATGACAGGGGGATAGGCGAGCAGTACTTC.

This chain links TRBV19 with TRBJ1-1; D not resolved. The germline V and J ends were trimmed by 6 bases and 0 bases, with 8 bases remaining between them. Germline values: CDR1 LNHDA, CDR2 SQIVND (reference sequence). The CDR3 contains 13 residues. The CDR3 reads CASSGFLNTEAFF. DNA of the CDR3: TGTGCCAGTAGCGGGTTTCTGAACACTGAAGCTTTCTTT.

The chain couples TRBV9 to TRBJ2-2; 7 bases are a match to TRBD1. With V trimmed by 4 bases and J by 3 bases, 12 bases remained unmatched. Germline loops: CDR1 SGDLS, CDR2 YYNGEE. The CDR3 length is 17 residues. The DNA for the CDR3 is TGTGCCAGCAGCCCGCAACGAGTGGGGACAGACACCGGGGAGCTGTTTTTT. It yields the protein CASSPQRVGTDTGELFF.

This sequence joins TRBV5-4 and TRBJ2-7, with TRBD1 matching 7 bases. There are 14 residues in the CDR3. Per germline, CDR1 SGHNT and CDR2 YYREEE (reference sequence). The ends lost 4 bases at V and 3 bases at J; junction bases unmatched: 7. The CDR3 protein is CASSEPGQIYEQYF. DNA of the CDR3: TGTGCCAGCAGCGAACCGGGACAGATCTACGAGCAGTACTTC. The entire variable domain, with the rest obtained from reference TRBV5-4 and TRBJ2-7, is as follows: ETGVTQSPTHLIKTRGQQVTLRCSSQSGHNTVSWYQQALGQGPQFIFQYYREEENGRGNFPPRFSGLQFPNYSSELNVNALELDDSALYLCASSEPGQIYEQYFGPGTRLTVT.

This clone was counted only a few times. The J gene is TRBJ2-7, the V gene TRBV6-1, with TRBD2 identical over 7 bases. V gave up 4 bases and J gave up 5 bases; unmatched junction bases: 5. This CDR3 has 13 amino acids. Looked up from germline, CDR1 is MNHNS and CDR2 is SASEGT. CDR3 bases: TGTGCCAGCAGTGGTCTAGCGGCCAACGAGCAGTACTTC. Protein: CASSGLAANEQYF.

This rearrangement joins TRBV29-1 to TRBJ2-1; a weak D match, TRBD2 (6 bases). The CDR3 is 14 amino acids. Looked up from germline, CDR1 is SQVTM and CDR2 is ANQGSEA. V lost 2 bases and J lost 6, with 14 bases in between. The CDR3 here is CSVEIPGAPNEQFF. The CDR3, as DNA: TGCAGCGTTGAAATACCGGGAGCACCCAATGAGCAGTTCTTC.

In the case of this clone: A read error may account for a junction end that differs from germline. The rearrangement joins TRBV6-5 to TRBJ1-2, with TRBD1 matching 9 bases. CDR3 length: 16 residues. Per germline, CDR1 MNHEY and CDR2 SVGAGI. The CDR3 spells CASSYSGTGRRYGYPF. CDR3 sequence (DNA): TGTGCCAGCAGTTACAGCGGGACAGGGAGGAGGTATGGCTACCCCTTC.

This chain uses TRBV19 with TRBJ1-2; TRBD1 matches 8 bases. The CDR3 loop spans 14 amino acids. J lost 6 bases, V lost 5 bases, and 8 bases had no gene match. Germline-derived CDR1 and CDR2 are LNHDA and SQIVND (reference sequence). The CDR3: CASSPQGDQNGYTF. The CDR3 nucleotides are TGTGCCAGTAGTCCACAGGGGGATCAGAATGGCTACACCTTC.

The CDR3 is CASSLSGFWETQYF. The CDR3, as DNA: TGCGCCAGCAGCTTGTCAGGGTTTTGGGAGACCCAGTACTTC. V is TRBV5-1 and J is TRBJ2-5; perhaps TRBD1 as D (5 bases). Trimming removed 1 base at V and 5 bases at J, with 12 bases between. Germline V gene lookup returns CDR1 SGHRS and CDR2 YFSETQ. The CDR3 covers 14 residues.

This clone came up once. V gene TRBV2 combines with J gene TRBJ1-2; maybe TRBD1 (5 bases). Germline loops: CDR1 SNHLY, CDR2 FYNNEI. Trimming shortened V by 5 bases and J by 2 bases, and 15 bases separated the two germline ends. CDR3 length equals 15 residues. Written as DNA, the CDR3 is TGTGCCAGCAGTCCGACCCTGACAGCAAACTATGGCTACACCTTC. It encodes CASSPTLTANYGYTF.

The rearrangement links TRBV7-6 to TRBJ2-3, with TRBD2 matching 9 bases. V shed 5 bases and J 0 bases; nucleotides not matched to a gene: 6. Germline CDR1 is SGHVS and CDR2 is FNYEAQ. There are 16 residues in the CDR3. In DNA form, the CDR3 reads TGTGCCAGCAGCACTAGACTAGCGGCTAGCACAGATACGCAGTATTTT. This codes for CASSTRLAASTDTQYF.

CDR3 bases: TGCAGCGTTGAGGAGTCCTCTGGAAACACCATATATTTT. This encodes CSVEESSGNTIYF. V usage is TRBV29-1 and J usage is TRBJ1-3, with unresolved D. V was shortened by 3 bases and J by 0 bases, with 6 bases between the two germline ends. The CDR3 loop spans 13 amino acids. The V gene's germline CDR1 is SQVTM and CDR2 ANQGSEA.

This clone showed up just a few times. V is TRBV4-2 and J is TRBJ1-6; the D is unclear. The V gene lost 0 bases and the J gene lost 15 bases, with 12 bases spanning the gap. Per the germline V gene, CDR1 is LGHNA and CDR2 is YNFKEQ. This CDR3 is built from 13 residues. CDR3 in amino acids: CASSQEIGTLLHF. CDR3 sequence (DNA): TGTGCCAGCAGCCAAGAGATTGGCACGCTCCTCCACTTT.

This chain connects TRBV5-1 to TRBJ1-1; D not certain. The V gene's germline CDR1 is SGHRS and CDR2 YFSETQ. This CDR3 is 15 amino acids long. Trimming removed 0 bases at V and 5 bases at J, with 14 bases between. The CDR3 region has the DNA TGCGCCAGCAGCTTGGAAGTTCAGGAATTAACTGAAGCTTTCTTT. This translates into CASSLEVQELTEAFF. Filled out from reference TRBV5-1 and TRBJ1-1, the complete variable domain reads KAGVTQTPRYLIKTRGQQVTLSCSPISGHRSVSWYQQTPGQGLQFLFEYFSETQRNKGNFPGRFSGRQFSNSRSEMNVSTLELGDSALYLCASSLEVQELTEAFFGQGTRLTVV.

This chain's CDR3 is CASSLNRGPVEQYF. For the CDR3, the DNA is TGTGCCAGCAGCTTAAACAGGGGGCCTGTTGAGCAGTACTTC. J is TRBJ2-7 and V is TRBV7-2, with 9 bases aligning to TRBD1. The junction had 6 bases not matched to a gene; V was cut back by 2 bases and J by 7 bases. The V gene's germline CDR1 is SGHTA and CDR2 FQGNSA. The CDR3 runs to 14 residues.

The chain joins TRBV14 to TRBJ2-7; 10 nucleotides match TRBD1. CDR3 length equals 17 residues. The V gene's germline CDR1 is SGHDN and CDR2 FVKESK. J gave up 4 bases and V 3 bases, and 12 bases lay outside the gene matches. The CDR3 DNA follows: TGTGCCAGCAGCCATCCCGGGACAGGGGCCGGTTTGTACGAGCAGTACTTC. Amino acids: CASSHPGTGAGLYEQYF.

The CDR3, as DNA: TGTGCCAGCAGCCCACGGACAGGGGGCCTTCCCGAGACCCAGTACTTC. Protein: CASSPRTGGLPETQYF. V is TRBV13 and J is TRBJ2-5, with 11 bases fitting TRBD1. V lost 5 bases, J lost 5 bases, and 10 bases stayed unmatched. CDR3 length: 16 residues. Germline CDR1 PRHDT, CDR2 FYEKMQ (reference sequence).

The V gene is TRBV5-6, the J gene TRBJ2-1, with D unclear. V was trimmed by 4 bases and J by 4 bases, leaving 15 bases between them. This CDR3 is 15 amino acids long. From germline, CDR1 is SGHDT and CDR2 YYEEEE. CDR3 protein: CASSHGPEKYNEQFF. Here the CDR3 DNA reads TGTGCCAGCAGCCATGGCCCGGAGAAATACAATGAGCAGTTCTTC.